Listed below are T cell receptor beta chains from one sample, sequenced in a study of regulatory T cells in long-lasting Graves disease. TCRdb ran MiXCR on the multiplex PCR reads and lists one entry per CDR3 protein. This sample has 350,000 to 500,000 distinct CDR3 sequences; over 15% occur once, and the top ten carry roughly 10%. In addition, the sample was reused for a study of T cells in Graves' hyperthyroidism and ophthalmopathy.

The material was peripheral blood mononuclear cells (PBMCs), obtained at new diagnosis, from a patient treated with antithyroid drugs. The receptors here all came from a woman aged 25 to 39 with Graves disease. CDR3s include the opening cysteine and the closing phenylalanine or tryptophan. Fields, in order: clone size, V gene, D gene, J gene, CDR3 protein, CDR3 DNA. A D gene is named only where the DNA matches it firmly. Clone size appears in some rows only: once, few, many, or a class for an expanded clone.

>few|TRBV7-8|TRBD1|TRBJ1-6
CASSLADRGYSPLHF
TGTGCCAGCAGCTTAGCTGACAGGGGGTACTCACCCCTCCACTTT
>-|TRBV25-1|-|TRBJ1-5
CASSPSGLGVDQPQHF
TGTGCCAGCAGCCCATCCGGACTGGGGGTAGATCAGCCCCAGCATTTT
>many|TRBV12-3/TRBV12-4|TRBD2|TRBJ2-3
CASSLGASGRSSTDTQYF
TGTGCCAGCAGCTTAGGGGCTAGCGGGAGGTCTAGCACAGATACGCAGTATTTT
>many|TRBV2|-|TRBJ1-4
CASSEAMASGTVGEKLFF
TGTGCCAGCAGTGAAGCAATGGCCTCCGGGACGGTGGGTGAAAAACTGTTTTTT
>many|TRBV28|TRBD1|TRBJ1-2
CASSLDGDSPSYTF
TGTGCCAGCAGTTTGGACGGGGACAGCCCAAGCTACACCTTC
>many|TRBV20-1|TRBD1|TRBJ1-4
CSARDRGLREKLFF
TGCAGTGCTCGGGACAGGGGGCTTCGGGAAAAACTGTTTTTT
>many|TRBV12-3/TRBV12-4|TRBD1|TRBJ2-7
CASSQRQGGYEQYF
TGTGCCAGCAGCCAACGACAGGGTGGCTACGAGCAGTACTTC
>many|TRBV20-1|TRBD1|TRBJ2-3
CSARGQGREADTQYF
TGCAGTGCTAGAGGACAGGGAAGGGAAGCAGATACGCAGTATTTT
>many|TRBV5-6|TRBD1|TRBJ1-1
CASSFLTGGLNTEAFF
TGTGCCAGCAGCTTTCTGACAGGGGGGTTAAACACTGAAGCTTTCTTT
>-|TRBV19|TRBD2|TRBJ2-5
CASSMRPLREGETQYF
TGTGCCAGTAGTATGCGCCCCCTTCGGGAGGGAGAGACCCAGTACTTC
>many|TRBV4-3|-|TRBJ2-1
CASSPGPGNNEQFF
TGCGCCAGCAGCCCGGGGCCAGGAAACAATGAGCAGTTCTTC
>many|TRBV28|TRBD2|TRBJ2-7
CASSFSQTSGSSGYYEQYF
TGTGCCAGCAGTTTTTCCCAGACTAGCGGGAGCTCGGGCTATTACGAGCAGTACTTC
>-|TRBV7-2|-|TRBJ2-2
CASSLVDRELFF
TGTGCCAGCAGCTTAGTGGACAGGGAGCTGTTTTTT
>few|TRBV4-3|-|TRBJ2-2
CASSQEYYDTGELFF
TGCGCCAGCAGCCAAGAATACTATGACACCGGGGAGCTGTTTTTT
>many|TRBV5-1|-|TRBJ2-5
CASSFRGTLGPETQYF
TGCGCCAGCAGCTTCCGCGGGACTCTGGGGCCCGAGACCCAGTACTTC
>many|TRBV20-1|-|TRBJ2-7
CSARDLAGVSYEQYF
TGCAGTGCTAGAGATCTCGCCGGGGTCTCCTACGAGCAGTACTTC
>-|TRBV6-1|TRBD1|TRBJ1-5
CASSGQGRSQPQHF
TGTGCCAGCAGTGGACAGGGAAGGAGTCAGCCCCAGCATTTT
>few|TRBV4-1|TRBD2|TRBJ2-1
CASSQGFLAGGPGNEQFF
TGCGCCAGCAGCCAAGGTTTTTTAGCGGGAGGCCCGGGGAATGAGCAGTTCTTC
>-|TRBV7-2|-|TRBJ1-2
CASSFYRAYGYTF
TGTGCCAGCAGCTTTTACAGGGCCTATGGCTACACCTTC
>few|TRBV6-4|TRBD2|TRBJ2-7
CASSYSGTSEQQYF
TGTGCCAGCAGTTACTCCGGGACTAGCGAACAGCAGTACTTC
>-|TRBV30|-|TRBJ2-7
CAWSPPRTGLWNEQYF
TGTGCCTGGAGTCCACCTCGAACGGGACTCTGGAACGAGCAGTACTTC
>many|TRBV6-1|TRBD1|TRBJ1-1
CASRRDRGENTEAFF
TGTGCCAGCAGGAGGGACAGGGGTGAGAACACTGAAGCTTTCTTT
>many|TRBV12-3/TRBV12-4|TRBD2|TRBJ2-1
CASSFGPISGTYNEQFF
TGTGCCAGCAGTTTTGGCCCTATTAGCGGGACGTACAATGAGCAGTTCTTC
>many|TRBV3-1|-|TRBJ2-1
CASSQDGYNEQFF
TGCGCCAGCAGCCAAGATGGGTACAATGAGCAGTTCTTC
>-|TRBV6-2/TRBV6-3|TRBD1|TRBJ1-3
CASRTGTGYSGNTIYF
TGTGCCAGCAGAACCGGGACAGGCTACTCTGGAAACACCATATATTTT
>many|TRBV10-3|-|TRBJ1-6
CAISESWNSPLHF
TGTGCCATCAGTGAGTCGTGGAATTCACCCCTCCACTTT
>-|TRBV6-2/TRBV6-3|TRBD2|TRBJ2-1
CASSALAGASNEQFF
TGTGCCAGCTCCGCACTAGCGGGAGCCTCCAATGAGCAGTTCTTC
>many|TRBV27|-|TRBJ2-7
CASSIARSGEQYF
TGTGCCAGCAGTATAGCGAGGTCGGGCGAGCAGTACTTC
>few|TRBV20-1|-|TRBJ2-3
CSARDTASSRRYF
TGCAGTGCTAGAGATACGGCTAGCTCTAGGCGGTATTTT
>many|TRBV15|TRBD1|TRBJ2-2
CATSQGVGTDAGELFF
TGTGCCACCAGCCAGGGGGTAGGAACAGACGCCGGGGAGCTGTTTTTT
>-|TRBV18|-|TRBJ1-1
CASSLDGGGITEAFF
TGTGCCAGCTCACTAGACGGGGGAGGAATCACTGAAGCTTTCTTT
>few|TRBV19|-|TRBJ2-1
CASSRQSAYNEQFF
TGTGCCAGTAGCCGACAGTCGGCCTACAATGAGCAGTTCTTC
>-|TRBV7-2|TRBD1|TRBJ1-2
CASSPKTGSNYGYTF
TGTGCCAGCAGCCCAAAGACAGGGTCGAACTATGGCTACACCTTC
>many|TRBV20-1|-|TRBJ2-7
CSARQLEGHEQYF
TGCAGTGCTAGACAGCTGGAGGGCCACGAGCAGTACTTC
>few|TRBV20-1|TRBD1|TRBJ1-6
CSARRTGGDSPLHF
TGCAGTGCTAGGCGGACAGGGGGCGATTCACCCCTCCACTTT
>many|TRBV28|-|TRBJ2-7
CASAPISYEQYF
TGTGCCAGTGCGCCTATCTCCTACGAGCAGTACTTC
>-|TRBV29-1|-|TRBJ1-2
CSVAGFTDGYTF
TGCAGCGTTGCAGGATTTACTGATGGCTACACCTTC
>many|TRBV11-2|-|TRBJ1-6
CASSRGILGPNSPLHF
TGTGCCAGCAGCCGCGGGATCCTAGGACCTAATTCACCCCTCCACTTT
>many|TRBV5-1|-|TRBJ1-1
CASSLVTNTEAFF
TGTGCCAGCAGCTTGGTGACGAACACTGAAGCTTTCTTT
>many|TRBV6-2/TRBV6-3|TRBD2|TRBJ2-1
CASSDGRGADEQFF
TGTGCCAGCAGTGATGGGCGGGGGGCCGATGAGCAGTTCTTC
>many|TRBV5-5|-|TRBJ2-3
CASSLSVGTDTQYF
TGTGCCAGCAGCTTGTCAGTGGGAACAGATACGCAGTATTTT
>few|TRBV14|TRBD1|TRBJ2-4
CASSHLGTGKNIQYF
TGTGCCAGCAGCCACCTAGGGACAGGGAAAAACATTCAGTACTTC
>many|TRBV20-1|-|TRBJ1-4
CSATSQGRVEKLFF
TGCAGTGCTACCTCCCAAGGGAGGGTTGAAAAACTGTTTTTT
>-|TRBV4-2|TRBD2|TRBJ2-3
CASSQRVAGGTDTQYF
TGTGCCAGCAGCCAGCGGGTTGCGGGAGGGACGGATACGCAGTATTTT
>-|TRBV18|-|TRBJ2-2
CASSPESHPTGELFF
TGTGCCAGCTCACCGGAAAGTCATCCCACCGGGGAGCTGTTTTTT
>many|TRBV28|TRBD2|TRBJ2-7
CASSLGLAGITYEQYF
TGTGCCAGCAGTTTGGGACTAGCGGGAATAACCTACGAGCAGTACTTC
>few|TRBV6-2/TRBV6-3|TRBD2|TRBJ2-3
CASSYSEETSGRESDTQYF
TGTGCCAGCAGTTACTCCGAGGAGACTAGCGGGAGGGAATCAGATACGCAGTATTTT
>many|TRBV12-5|-|TRBJ1-1
CASGWGGSNTEAFF
TGTGCTAGTGGGTGGGGGGGGTCGAACACTGAAGCTTTCTTT
>many|TRBV9|-|TRBJ1-2
CASSAHSGNNYGYTF
TGTGCCAGCAGCGCCCACTCGGGAAATAACTATGGCTACACCTTC
>many|TRBV3-1|-|TRBJ2-1
CASSQGPLGTEQFF
TGTGCCAGCAGCCAAGGACCCCTTGGAACAGAGCAGTTCTTC
>many|TRBV11-2|-|TRBJ1-2
CASSLSSGVDGYTF
TGTGCCAGCAGCTTAAGTAGCGGGGTGGATGGCTACACCTTC
>-|TRBV19|TRBD2|TRBJ2-1
CASSIGLADYNEQFF
TGTGCCAGTAGTATAGGGCTAGCGGATTACAATGAGCAGTTCTTC
>-|TRBV19|-|TRBJ2-3
CASRKRASTDTQYF
TGTGCCAGTAGGAAGCGGGCTAGCACAGATACGCAGTATTTT
>-|TRBV5-1|-|TRBJ2-7
CASSFRSISRDEQYF
TGCGCCAGCAGCTTCAGAAGCATATCGAGAGACGAGCAGTACTTC
>-|TRBV19|TRBD2|TRBJ2-2
CASGLAVNTGELFF
TGTGCCAGCGGACTAGCGGTTAACACCGGGGAGCTGTTTTTT